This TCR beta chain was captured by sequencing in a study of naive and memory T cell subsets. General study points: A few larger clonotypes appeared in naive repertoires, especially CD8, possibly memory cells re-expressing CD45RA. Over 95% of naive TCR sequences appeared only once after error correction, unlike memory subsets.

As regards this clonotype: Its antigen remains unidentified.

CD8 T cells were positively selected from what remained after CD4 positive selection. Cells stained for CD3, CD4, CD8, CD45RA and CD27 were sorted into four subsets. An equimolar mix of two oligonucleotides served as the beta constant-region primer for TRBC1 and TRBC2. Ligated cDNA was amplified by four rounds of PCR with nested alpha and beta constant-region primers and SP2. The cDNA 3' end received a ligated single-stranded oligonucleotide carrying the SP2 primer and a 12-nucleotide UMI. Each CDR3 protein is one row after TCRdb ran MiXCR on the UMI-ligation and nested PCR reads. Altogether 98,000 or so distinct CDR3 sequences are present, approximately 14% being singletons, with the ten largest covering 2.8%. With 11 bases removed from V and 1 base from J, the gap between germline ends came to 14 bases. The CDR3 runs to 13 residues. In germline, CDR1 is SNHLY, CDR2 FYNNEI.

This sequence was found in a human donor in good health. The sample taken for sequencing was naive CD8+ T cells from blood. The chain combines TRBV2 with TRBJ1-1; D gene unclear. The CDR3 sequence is CAGSRPGNTEAFF. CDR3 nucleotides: TGTGCCGGATCCCGGCCCGGGAACACTGAAGCTTTCTTT. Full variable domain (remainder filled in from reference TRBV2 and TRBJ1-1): EPEVTQTPSHQVTQMGQEVILRCVPISNHLYFYWYRQILGQKVEFLVSFYNNEISEKSEIFDDQFSVERPDGSNFTLKIRSTKLEDSAMYFCAGSRPGNTEAFFGQGTRLTVV.